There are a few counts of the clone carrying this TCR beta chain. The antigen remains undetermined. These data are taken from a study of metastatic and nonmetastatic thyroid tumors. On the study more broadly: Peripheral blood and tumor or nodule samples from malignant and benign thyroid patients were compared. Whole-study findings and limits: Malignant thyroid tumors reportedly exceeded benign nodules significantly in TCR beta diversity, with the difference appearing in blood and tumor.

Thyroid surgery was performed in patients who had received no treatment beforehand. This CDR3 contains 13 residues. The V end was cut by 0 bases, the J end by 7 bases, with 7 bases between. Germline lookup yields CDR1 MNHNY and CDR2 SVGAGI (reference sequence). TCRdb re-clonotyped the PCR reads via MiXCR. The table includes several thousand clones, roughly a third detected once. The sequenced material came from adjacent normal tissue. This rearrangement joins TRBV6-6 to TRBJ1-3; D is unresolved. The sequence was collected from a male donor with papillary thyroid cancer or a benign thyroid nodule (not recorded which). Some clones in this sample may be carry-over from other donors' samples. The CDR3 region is CASSYSTGNTIYF. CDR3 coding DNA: TGTGCCAGCAGTTACTCCACGGGCAACACCATATATTTT.